This TCR beta chain derives from a study of OX40 agonist ivuxolimab in advanced cancers. Overall study context: The patients received ivuxolimab by intravenous route every 2 weeks at 0.01 to 10 mg/kg.

Study-wide findings and caveats: Some of the nonresponding patients also showed low levels of normalized T-cell clonal expansion. Average numbers of expanded clones were greater in CD8+ T cells than in CD4+.

TCRdb's copy holds only in-frame clones and misses some; the assay was immunoSEQ multiplex PCR. The sample comprises 80,000 to 100,000 clones, about 92% of which are singletons, and roughly 0.5% rests with the top ten. V lost 3 bases and J 6 bases, leaving 18 bases between the germline ends. The CDR3 consists of 16 residues. Germline CDR1 is MGHRA and CDR2 is YSYEKL. This clone was picked up one time. Its specificity is not known. Sampling of blood occurred at baseline, cycle 4 day 1, and cycle 7 day 1. This material consisted of CD4+ or CD8+ T cells sorted from blood, taken in a trial of the OX40 agonist ivuxolimab. This clonotype was sampled from an adult with an advanced solid tumor such as melanoma, head and neck, liver or kidney cancer. V and J are TRBV4-1 and TRBJ2-1; D is perhaps TRBD2 (7 bases). The CDR3 sequence is CASSQEGGKVGNEQFF. In nucleotides, the CDR3 is TGCGCCAGCAGCCAGGAGGGGGGGAAGGTAGGCAATGAGCAGTTCTTC.